This passage covers 18 T cell receptor beta chains from one sample sequenced in a study of cytomegalovirus exposure and HLA in healthy donors. This PCR relied on a set of 60 Vbeta primers and 13 Jbeta primers. The method was immunoSEQ multiplex PCR; TCRdb's version includes in-frame clones alone and lacks a portion of them. The table records over 150,000 clones, over 70% of them present only once. Material: PBMCs. These receptors all come from a male donor in good health and CMV-seronegative.

The chain links TRBV6-6 to TRBJ1-2, with TRBD1 identical over 7 bases. The length of the CDR3 is 13 residues. CDR1 is MNHNY and CDR2 is SVGAGI in the germline V gene (reference sequence). The V segment lost 9 bases and the J segment 4 bases; nucleotides outside the gene matches: 8. DNA of the CDR3: TGTGCCAGTTTAGGACAGGCCGTCTATGGCTACACCTTC. As protein: CASLGQAVYGYTF.

V gene TRBV30 combines with J gene TRBJ1-4, with D possibly matching TRBD1 (6 bases). The germline V gene encodes CDR1 GTSNPN and CDR2 SVGIG (reference sequence). The length of the CDR3 is 11 residues. Trimming took off 2 bases at V and 12 bases at J, with 10 bases between the two ends. CDR3 sequence (DNA): TGTGCCTGGAGTTATGCAGGGGAACTGTTTTTT. It is translated as CAWSYAGELFF.

This chain connects TRBV27 to TRBJ1-4, with D possibly matching TRBD1 (6 bases). The CDR3 covers 15 residues. The V gene lost 4 bases and the J gene lost 4 bases, with 13 bases spanning the gap. Germline V gene sequence: CDR1 MNHEY, CDR2 SMNVEV (reference sequence). The chain's CDR3 is CASSSQGAYNEKLFF. CDR3 sequence (DNA): TGTGCCAGCAGTTCACAGGGTGCCTATAATGAAAAACTGTTTTTT.

As concerns this clone: This sample also contains other DNA sequences that code for the same CDR3. V gene TRBV27 combines with J gene TRBJ1-5; 9 bases map to TRBD1. The J segment lost 6 bases and the V segment lost 4 bases, leaving 4 bases of the junction unmatched. Germline loops: CDR1 MNHEY, CDR2 SMNVEV (reference sequence). The CDR3 loop spans 14 amino acids. The CDR3 sequence is CASSWGQGGQPQHF. The DNA for the CDR3 is TGTGCCAGCAGTTGGGGACAGGGCGGTCAGCCCCAGCATTTT.

This clone was picked up one time. The chain has TRBV19 and TRBJ2-1, with 8 bases aligning to TRBD2. Germline CDR1 and CDR2: LNHDA and SQIVND (reference sequence). J gave up 9 bases and V 5 bases, and 12 bases lay outside the gene matches. The CDR3 covers 15 residues. CDR3 sequence reads: CASSVVWRGVLEQFF. CDR3 nucleotides: TGTGCCAGTAGTGTCGTTTGGCGGGGGGTGCTTGAGCAGTTCTTC. The variable domain in full, completed from reference TRBV19 and TRBJ2-1, reads DGGITQSPKYLFRKEGQNVTLSCEQNLNHDAMYWYRQDPGQGLRLIYYSQIVNDFQKGDIAEGYSVSREKKESFPLTVTSAQKNPTAFYLCASSVVWRGVLEQFFGPGTRLTVL.

The V and J genes are TRBV18 and TRBJ1-3; maybe TRBD1 (5 bases). CDR1 and CDR2 (germline): KGHSH, LQKENI. This CDR3 contains 15 residues. V was pared by 3 bases and J by 0 bases, with 9 bases between. The CDR3 is CASSPEGSSGNTIYF. The CDR3 bases are TGTGCCAGCTCACCGGAGGGGAGCTCTGGAAACACCATATATTTT.

This clone was counted a single time. J is TRBJ2-1 and V is TRBV6-1, with D possibly matching TRBD2 (5 bases). CDR3 length equals 15 residues. CDR1 is MNHNS, CDR2 SASEGT, per germline. The V gene lost 6 bases and the J gene lost 5 bases, with 17 bases spanning the gap. This CDR3 reads CASRVSLAPNNEQFF. The CDR3 bases are TGTGCCAGCAGAGTGAGTCTAGCTCCGAACAATGAGCAGTTCTTC.

The chain carries TRBV6-6 and TRBJ2-7; tentative D call: TRBD1 (6 bases). CDR1 is MNHNY and CDR2 is SVGAGI in the germline V gene (reference sequence). V lost 6 bases and J 13 bases, leaving 16 bases between the germline ends. The CDR3 runs to 11 residues. CDR3 bases: TGTGCCAGCAGATCCGGGACAACCTCTTACTTC. Translated, it gives CASRSGTTSYF.

This clone showed up just once. The chain joins TRBV20-1 to TRBJ1-2; the match to TRBD1 covers 7 bases. From germline, CDR1 is DFQATT and CDR2 SNEGSKA (reference sequence). The CDR3 is made up of 11 amino acids. Trimming removed 4 bases from V and 8 bases from J; junction bases left unmatched: 4. CDR3 sequence: CSAKGAPGYTF. DNA of the CDR3: TGCAGTGCTAAGGGGGCGCCGGGCTACACCTTC.

The chain joins TRBV19 to TRBJ2-1; a weak D match, TRBD1 (5 bases). Germline V gene data show CDR1 as LNHDA and CDR2 as SQIVND (reference sequence). Deletions cut 6 bases from V and 3 bases from J, with 12 bases between. This CDR3 region has 14 residues. CDR3 sequence: CASSPLQGYNEQFF. The CDR3 DNA reads as TGTGCCAGTAGCCCGCTTCAGGGCTACAATGAGCAGTTCTTC.

This clone was seen only a few times. This rearrangement joins TRBV5-1 to TRBJ2-1; 9 positions agree with TRBD1. The CDR3 is made up of 14 amino acids. Germline V gene lookup returns CDR1 SGHRS and CDR2 YFSETQ. V trimming: 7 bases; J trimming: 7 bases; junction bases outside the gene matches: 9. CDR3 protein: CASGTGQGWNEQFF. The CDR3 nucleotides are TGCGCCAGCGGTACGGGACAGGGATGGAATGAGCAGTTCTTC.

This clone has just a few counts. V is TRBV2 and J is TRBJ2-3; D may be TRBD2 (6 bases). V lost 7 bases, J lost 8 bases, and 16 bases lay in between. From germline, CDR1 is SNHLY and CDR2 FYNNEI. This CDR3 comprises 13 residues. Here the CDR3 DNA reads TGTGCCAGCATACACGGAGGGGAGGTTACGCAGTATTTT. Translating it yields CASIHGGEVTQYF.

The chain has TRBV27 and TRBJ1-1; the D gene is possibly TRBD1 (5 bases). CDR1 and CDR2 from the germline V gene are MNHEY and SMNVEV (reference sequence). The CDR3 contains 14 residues. The ends were cut back, 7 bases at V and 4 bases at J, with 16 bases in the middle. DNA of the CDR3: TGTGCCAGCACCCGGGCCCAGGGAGGCACTGAAGCTTTCTTT. Its protein is CASTRAQGGTEAFF.

V gene TRBV30 combines with J gene TRBJ1-5; 7 positions agree with TRBD1. Trimming took 1 base from V and 4 from J; bases not matched to a gene: 7. Germline V gives CDR1 GTSNPN, CDR2 SVGIG (reference sequence). CDR3 length: 15 amino acids. The CDR3 DNA reads as TGTGCCTGGAGTGAAGTGGCAGGGGGAAATCAGCCCCAGCATTTT. This gives the protein CAWSEVAGGNQPQHF.

The chain has TRBV12-5 and TRBJ1-3; 7 positions agree with TRBD1. CDR3 length: 19 residues. Germline lookup yields CDR1 LGHNT and CDR2 FRNRAP. With 0 bases clipped from V and 0 bases from J, the junction kept 11 bases outside the gene matches. The CDR3 coding sequence is TGTGCTAGTGGTTTGGTACCTGTGGGACAGACCATCTCTGGAAACACCATATATTTT. It specifies CASGLVPVGQTISGNTIYF.

The V and J genes are TRBV30 and TRBJ1-5; perhaps TRBD1 as D (6 bases). V lost 3 bases and J lost 0, with 12 bases in between. Looked up from germline, CDR1 is GTSNPN and CDR2 is SVGIG (reference sequence). The CDR3 covers 15 residues. The CDR3 region has the DNA TGTGCCTGGAGGGACAGTTCTTATAGCAATCAGCCCCAGCATTTT. Amino acids: CAWRDSSYSNQPQHF.

V usage is TRBV10-3 and J usage is TRBJ1-4, with D possibly TRBD1 on 6 matching bases. The CDR3 is 16 residues long. Trimming took 0 bases from V and 4 from J, leaving 12 bases between them. Germline V gene data show CDR1 as ENHRY and CDR2 as SYGVKD. The DNA of the CDR3 is TGTGCCATCAGTGAGTCGTGGACAGCCTATAATGAAAAACTGTTTTTT. This gives the protein CAISESWTAYNEKLFF.

CDR3 sequence reads: CSGGRHNEQFF. Here the CDR3 DNA reads TGCAGTGGAGGCCGCCACAATGAGCAGTTCTTC. The rearrangement links TRBV20-1 to TRBJ2-1; D remains ambiguous. Trimming cost V 7 bases and J 5 bases, with 9 bases left between them. Germline CDR1 is DFQATT and CDR2 is SNEGSKA (reference sequence). The CDR3 extends over 11 amino acids.